This entry lists 27 T cell receptor beta chains sequenced from one sample in a study of blood T cell repertoires in COVID-19. Sequencing used immunoSEQ multiplex PCR; TCRdb keeps in-frame clones, though not all of them. The top ten clones hold about 4.1% of a sample with about 260,000 clones, 88% of them seen once. The sample was peripheral blood. The receptors derive from a man in his 60s who had recovered from COVID-19.

The rearrangement joins TRBV5-5 to TRBJ2-5; 9 nucleotides match TRBD2. The trim removed 0 bases at V and 0 bases at J, leaving 3 bases unmatched. Germline V gene lookup returns CDR1 SGHKS and CDR2 YYEKEE (reference sequence). This CDR3 has 16 residues. In DNA form, the CDR3 reads TGTGCCAGCAGCTTGGGGAGCGGGGGGAACCAAGAGACCCAGTACTTC. Translated: CASSLGSGGNQETQYF.

The V gene is TRBV7-8, the J gene TRBJ2-2; D remains unclear. Germline V lookup: CDR1 SGHVS, CDR2 FQNEAQ. The CDR3 consists of 14 residues. V gave up 8 bases and J gave up 2 bases, with 12 bases separating them. CDR3 coding DNA: TGTGCCAGCCTCGGTTTAACTAACACCGGGGAGCTGTTTTTT. Its protein product is CASLGLTNTGELFF.

The chain couples TRBV19 to TRBJ2-1, with 7 bases aligning to TRBD1. The length of the CDR3 is 15 residues. CDR1 LNHDA and CDR2 SQIVND come from the germline V gene (reference sequence). Trimming cost V 9 bases and J 0 bases; bases outside gene matches: 8. The CDR3 coding sequence is TGTGCCAGCAGACAGGGTGCGAGCTCCTACAATGAGCAGTTCTTC. It specifies CASRQGASSYNEQFF.

V and J are TRBV2 and TRBJ2-7, with D maybe TRBD1 (6 bases). The CDR3 covers 13 residues. Germline V CDR1 and CDR2: SNHLY, FYNNEI. With 10 bases removed from V and 4 bases from J, the gap between germline ends came to 17 bases. The DNA for the CDR3 is TGTGCCACCTTTGACAGGTTGAAGTACGAGCAGTACTTC. This translates into CATFDRLKYEQYF.

There are a few counts of this clone. The genes are TRBV30 and TRBJ2-2; 8 bases are a match to TRBD1. The CDR3 is 14 residues long. Looked up from germline, CDR1 is GTSNPN and CDR2 is SVGIG (reference sequence). The V gene end was trimmed by 5 bases and the J gene end by 3 bases; junction bases not matched to a gene: 5. The chain's CDR3 is CAWGQGEDTGELFF. DNA for the CDR3: TGTGCCTGGGGACAGGGTGAGGACACCGGGGAGCTGTTTTTT.

J is TRBJ2-3 and V is TRBV7-9; 7 nucleotides agree with TRBD1. This CDR3 region has 15 residues. Germline trimming cut 4 bases from V and 2 bases from J; bases unmatched to any gene: 6. Germline V gene data show CDR1 as SEHNR and CDR2 as FQNEAQ (reference sequence). The CDR3 loop reads CASSWLQGNTDTQYF. Written as DNA, the CDR3 is TGTGCCAGCAGCTGGCTACAGGGGAACACAGATACGCAGTATTTT. Supplemented by reference TRBV7-9 and TRBJ2-3, the full variable domain reads DTGVSQNPRHKITKRGQNVTFRCDPISEHNRLYWYRQTLGQGPEFLTYFQNEAQLEKSRLLSDRFSAERPKGSFSTLEIQRTEQGDSAMYLCASSWLQGNTDTQYFGPGTRLTVL.

The chain carries TRBV15 and TRBJ2-7, with 9 bases fitting TRBD1. Germline CDR1 and CDR2: LNHNV and YYDKDF (reference sequence). The CDR3 is made up of 14 amino acids. Trimming took 4 bases from V and 1 from J; bases not matched to a gene: 2. CDR3 bases: TGTGCCACCAGCAAGGGACAGGGATCCTACGAGCAGTACTTC. It translates to CATSKGQGSYEQYF.

CDR3 region: CASRGKSPGLQTYEQYF. In DNA form, the CDR3 reads TGTGCCAGCAGGGGAAAATCCCCGGGACTTCAAACCTACGAGCAGTACTTC. The chain carries TRBV28 and TRBJ2-7, with a weak D call TRBD2 (6 bases). Trimming removed 6 bases at V and 2 bases at J, with 23 bases between. CDR3 length equals 17 residues. Germline values: CDR1 MDHEN, CDR2 SYDVKM.

This chain joins TRBV4-1 and TRBJ2-3, with a possible D match to TRBD2 (6 bases). Germline V CDR1 and CDR2: MGHRA, YSYEKL. V dropped 6 bases and J dropped 2 bases, with 15 bases sitting between them. The CDR3 contains 15 residues. The DNA of the CDR3 is TGCGCCAGCAGTTTAATCCGGGGGTACACAGATACGCAGTATTTT. Translation gives CASSLIRGYTDTQYF.

The chain links TRBV7-2 to TRBJ1-2; 8 bases line up with TRBD1. V was pared by 0 bases and J by 8 bases, with 5 bases of the junction left unmatched. The CDR3 is 14 residues long. The germline gives CDR1 SGHTA, CDR2 FQGNSA. DNA for the CDR3: TGTGCCAGCAGCTTAGCCGGGACAGGCGAGGGCTACACCTTC. It encodes CASSLAGTGEGYTF. Complete variable domain (other parts from reference TRBV7-2 and TRBJ1-2): GAGVSQSPSNKVTEKGKDVELRCDPISGHTALYWYRQSLGQGLEFLIYFQGNSAPDKSGLPSDRFSAERTGGSVSTLTIQRTQQEDSAVYLCASSLAGTGEGYTFGSGTRLTVV.

The gene calls are TRBV27 and TRBJ2-1; D ambiguous. Germline CDR1 MNHEY, CDR2 SMNVEV (reference sequence). The CDR3 runs 12 residues. V was trimmed by 5 bases and J by 8 bases, leaving 10 bases between them. The CDR3 sequence is CASSTLSDEQFF. The CDR3, as DNA: TGTGCCAGCAGTACATTAAGCGATGAGCAGTTCTTC.

The rearrangement links TRBV4-2 to TRBJ2-5, with D possibly TRBD1 on 5 matching bases. Germline loops: CDR1 LGHNA, CDR2 YNFKEQ. V was cut by 2 bases and J by 9 bases, with 7 bases left in between. The CDR3 is 11 residues long. The CDR3 DNA is TGTGCCAGCAGCCAATCAGGGCCCCAGTACTTC. The encoded protein is CASSQSGPQYF.

The CDR3 bases are TGTGCCAGCAGTTACTCGAAGGACTCCTCTGGAAACACCATATATTTT. Residues: CASSYSKDSSGNTIYF. The gene calls are TRBV6-5 and TRBJ1-3; D remains ambiguous. Germline CDR1 reads MNHEY; CDR2 reads SVGAGI. Trimming removed 0 bases from V and 0 bases from J, with 9 bases in between. This CDR3 comprises 16 residues.

The V call is TRBV6-6, the J call TRBJ1-1; TRBD1 aligns across 11 bases. This CDR3 is 12 amino acids long. The germline V gene encodes CDR1 MNHNY and CDR2 SVGAGI (reference sequence). DNA for the CDR3: TGTGCAATAGGGACAGGGGGGACTGAAGCTTTCTTT. The encoded protein is CAIGTGGTEAFF.

The rearrangement joins TRBV4-1 to TRBJ1-2; perhaps TRBD1 as D (5 bases). V lost 2 bases and J 6 bases, leaving 13 bases between the germline ends. From germline, CDR1 is MGHRA and CDR2 YSYEKL. This CDR3 comprises 14 residues. The CDR3 protein is CASSQPGKFDGYTF. The CDR3 nucleotides read TGCGCCAGCAGCCAACCAGGGAAGTTTGATGGCTACACCTTC.

This chain links TRBV13 with TRBJ2-1, with 11 bases lining up with TRBD2. The V and J ends lost 2 bases and 4 bases, in that order; junction bases with no gene match: 1. Germline V gene lookup returns CDR1 PRHDT and CDR2 FYEKMQ (reference sequence). CDR3 length equals 15 residues. In DNA, the CDR3 is TGTGCCAGCAGCTTAAGGACTAGCGGGTACAATGAGCAGTTCTTC. Encoded protein: CASSLRTSGYNEQFF.

The rearrangement uses TRBV5-1 and TRBJ1-1; TRBD1 matches 8 bases. Germline lookup yields CDR1 SGHRS and CDR2 YFSETQ. Trimming at V came to 4 bases and at J to 1 base, leaving 6 bases not matched to a gene. The CDR3 is 15 residues long. The CDR3: CASSLHGQGNTEAFF. CDR3 in DNA: TGCGCCAGCAGCCTCCACGGACAGGGGAACACTGAAGCTTTCTTT.

Only a few counts were recorded for this clone. The CDR3 bases are TGTGCCAGCTCACCCCCACGTCCGAGCGAGCAGTACTTC. Translation gives CASSPPRPSEQYF. The chain couples TRBV18 to TRBJ2-7; no clear D. The CDR3 extends over 13 amino acids. Germline assignment: CDR1 KGHSH and CDR2 LQKENI. Trimming took off 3 bases at V and 6 bases at J, with 12 bases between the two ends.

The count of this clone is one. The V gene is TRBV15, the J gene TRBJ2-3, with TRBD1 matching 9 bases. The CDR3 runs 14 residues. The V gene end was trimmed by 7 bases and the J gene end by 7 bases; junction bases not matched to a gene: 9. The germline V gene encodes CDR1 LNHNV and CDR2 YYDKDF (reference sequence). The DNA of the CDR3 is TGTGCCACCACACAGGGGGCGGGCCCGAATACGCAGTATTTT. Residues: CATTQGAGPNTQYF.

To note about this clone: The sample carries other DNA sequences with the same CDR3. CDR3 in DNA: TGCGCCAGCAGCTTGGCGGGAACTAATGAAAAACTGTTTTTT. It specifies CASSLAGTNEKLFF. This chain links TRBV5-1 with TRBJ1-4; D remains ambiguous. There are 14 residues in the CDR3. Trimming left V 0 bases short and J 1 base short, with 4 bases between. Germline V gives CDR1 SGHRS, CDR2 YFSETQ.

This clone has a count of ten or more. The V and J genes are TRBV30 and TRBJ1-6; the D gene is possibly TRBD1 (6 bases). There are 13 residues in the CDR3. Germline CDR1 is GTSNPN and CDR2 is SVGIG (reference sequence). Trimming took off 5 bases at V and 8 bases at J, with 13 bases between the two ends. CDR3 in DNA: TGTGCCTGGGAGGACAGTTTTGATTCACCCCTCCACTTT. Amino acid sequence: CAWEDSFDSPLHF.

In this sample, this clone turned up once. The J gene is TRBJ2-7, the V gene TRBV5-1; tentative D call: TRBD2 (6 bases). The CDR3 runs 15 residues. The V end was cut by 0 bases, the J end by 5 bases, with 15 bases between. Per germline, CDR1 SGHRS and CDR2 YFSETQ. The chain's CDR3 is CASSLDVAGSHEQYF. CDR3 sequence (DNA): TGCGCCAGCAGCTTGGATGTTGCGGGGTCCCACGAGCAGTACTTC.

J is TRBJ1-1 and V is TRBV5-5; D is unresolved. Trimming shortened V by 3 bases and J by 1 base, and 10 bases separated the two germline ends. The CDR3 spans 14 residues. Looked up from germline, CDR1 is SGHKS and CDR2 is YYEKEE (reference sequence). CDR3 bases: TGTGCCAGCAGCTACAGCTTGTCGAACACTGAAGCTTTCTTT. This encodes CASSYSLSNTEAFF.

The chain couples TRBV4-2 to TRBJ2-3; 8 nucleotides agree with TRBD2. The CDR3 spans 17 residues. CDR1 LGHNA and CDR2 YNFKEQ come from the germline V gene. Losses at the gene ends were 5 bases for V and 0 bases for J; bases not matched to a gene: 10. The CDR3 region is CASSWRRGGTSTDTQYF. CDR3 nucleotide sequence: TGTGCCAGCAGCTGGCGACGGGGGGGAACTAGCACAGATACGCAGTATTTT.

This clone has just one count. The rearrangement joins TRBV2 to TRBJ2-3, with TRBD2 matching 13 bases. Germline CDR1 reads SNHLY; CDR2 reads FYNNEI. The CDR3 covers 15 residues. J gave up 6 bases and V 6 bases, and 6 bases lay outside the gene matches. In nucleotides, the CDR3 is TGTGCCAGCAGAGGACTAGCGGGGGCGCCTGATACGCAGTATTTT. Protein: CASRGLAGAPDTQYF.

This sequence joins TRBV29-1 and TRBJ1-1; D possibly corresponds to TRBD1 (6 bases). The ends were cut back, 7 bases at V and 0 bases at J, with 12 bases in the middle. From germline, CDR1 is SQVTM and CDR2 ANQGSEA. This CDR3 contains 13 residues. The CDR3 DNA follows: TGCAGCGCTCAGACAGGAATGAACACTGAAGCTTTCTTT. It specifies CSAQTGMNTEAFF. Full variable domain (outside the CDR3, taken from reference TRBV29-1 and TRBJ1-1): SAVISQKPSRDICQRGTSLTIQCQVDSQVTMMFWYRQQPGQSLTLIATANQGSEATYESGFVIDKFPISRPNLTFSTLTVSNMSPEDSSIYLCSAQTGMNTEAFFGQGTRLTVV.

The chain couples TRBV28 to TRBJ1-4; D is perhaps TRBD1 (5 bases). Germline lookup yields CDR1 MDHEN and CDR2 SYDVKM. Trimming left V 3 bases short and J 4 bases short, with 18 bases between. This CDR3 contains 17 residues. CDR3 bases: TGTGCCAGCAGTTTCAGCGGGCGAGGGACGGATAATGAAAAACTGTTTTTT. It specifies CASSFSGRGTDNEKLFF.